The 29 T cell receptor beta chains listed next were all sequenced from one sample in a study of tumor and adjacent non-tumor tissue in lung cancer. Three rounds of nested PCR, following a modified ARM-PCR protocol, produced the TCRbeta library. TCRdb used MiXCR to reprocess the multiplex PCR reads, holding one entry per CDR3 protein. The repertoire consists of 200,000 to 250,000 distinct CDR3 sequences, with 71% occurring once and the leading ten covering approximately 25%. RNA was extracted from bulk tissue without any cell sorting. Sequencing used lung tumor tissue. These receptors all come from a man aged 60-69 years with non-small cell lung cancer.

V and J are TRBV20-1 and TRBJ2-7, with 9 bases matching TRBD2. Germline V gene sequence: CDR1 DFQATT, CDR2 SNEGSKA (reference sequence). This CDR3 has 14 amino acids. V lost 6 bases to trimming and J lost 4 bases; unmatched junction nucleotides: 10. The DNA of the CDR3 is TGCAGTGCCAGGACTAGCGTGAGGACTTACGAGCAGTACTTC. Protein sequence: CSARTSVRTYEQYF.

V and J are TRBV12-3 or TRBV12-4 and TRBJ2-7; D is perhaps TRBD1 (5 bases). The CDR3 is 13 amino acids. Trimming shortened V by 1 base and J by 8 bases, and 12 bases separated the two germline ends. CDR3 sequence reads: CASSLGQGDKQYF. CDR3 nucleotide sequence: TGTGCCAGCAGTTTAGGGCAGGGCGACAAGCAGTACTTC.

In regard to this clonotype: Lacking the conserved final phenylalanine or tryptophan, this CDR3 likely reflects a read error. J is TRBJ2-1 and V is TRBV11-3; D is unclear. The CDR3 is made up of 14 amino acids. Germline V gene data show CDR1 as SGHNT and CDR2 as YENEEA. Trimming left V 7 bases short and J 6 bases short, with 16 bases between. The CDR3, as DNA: TGTGCCAGCATACCACACGGACCGAGCAATGAGCAGTTCTTA. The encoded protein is CASIPHGPSNEQFL.

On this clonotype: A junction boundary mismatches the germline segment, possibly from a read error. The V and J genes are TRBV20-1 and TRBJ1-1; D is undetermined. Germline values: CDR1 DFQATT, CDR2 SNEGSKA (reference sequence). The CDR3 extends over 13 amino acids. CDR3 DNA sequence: TGCAGAGCTAGAGAAGACCCGAACACTGAAGCTTTCTTT. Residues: CRAREDPNTEAFF.

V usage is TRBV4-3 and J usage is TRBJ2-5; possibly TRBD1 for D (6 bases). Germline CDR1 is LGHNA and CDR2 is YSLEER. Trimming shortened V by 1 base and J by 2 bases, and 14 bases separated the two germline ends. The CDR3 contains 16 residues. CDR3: CASSQGTEGVQETQYF. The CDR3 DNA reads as TGCGCCAGCAGCCAAGGGACAGAGGGCGTTCAAGAGACCCAGTACTTC.

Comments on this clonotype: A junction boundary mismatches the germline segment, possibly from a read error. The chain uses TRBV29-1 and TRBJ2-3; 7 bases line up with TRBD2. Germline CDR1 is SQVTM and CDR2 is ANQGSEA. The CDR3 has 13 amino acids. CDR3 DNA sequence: TGCAGCGCCGAACCTAGCGGCCAGGATACGAAGTATTTT. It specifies CSAEPSGQDTKYF.

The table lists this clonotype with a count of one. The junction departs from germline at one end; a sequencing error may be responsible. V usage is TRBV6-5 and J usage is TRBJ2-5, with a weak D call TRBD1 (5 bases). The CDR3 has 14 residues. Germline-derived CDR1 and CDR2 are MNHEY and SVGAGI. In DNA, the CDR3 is TGTGCGAGCAGGGAAGGGTTGGCCAAAGAGACCCAGTACTTC. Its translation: CASREGLAKETQYF.

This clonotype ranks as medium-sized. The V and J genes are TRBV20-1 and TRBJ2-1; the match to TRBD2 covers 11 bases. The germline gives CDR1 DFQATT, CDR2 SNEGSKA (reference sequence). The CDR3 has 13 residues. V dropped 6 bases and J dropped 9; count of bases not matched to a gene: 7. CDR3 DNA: TGCAGTGCCATTAGCGGGAGGGGACGTGAGCAGTTCTTC. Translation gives CSAISGRGREQFF.

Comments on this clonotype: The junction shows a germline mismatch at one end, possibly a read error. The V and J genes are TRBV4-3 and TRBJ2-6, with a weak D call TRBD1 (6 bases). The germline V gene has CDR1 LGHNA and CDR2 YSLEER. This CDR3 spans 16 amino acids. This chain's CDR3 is CASCAQGGTGANALTF. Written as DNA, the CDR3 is TGCGCCAGCTGCGCACAGGGTGGAACTGGGGCCAACGCCCTGACTTTC.

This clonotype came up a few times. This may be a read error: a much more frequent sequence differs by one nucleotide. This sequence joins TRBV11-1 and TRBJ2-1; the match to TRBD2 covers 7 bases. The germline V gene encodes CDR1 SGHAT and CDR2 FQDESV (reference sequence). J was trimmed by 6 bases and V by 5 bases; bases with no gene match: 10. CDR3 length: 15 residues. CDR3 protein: CASSRTLAEFNEQFF. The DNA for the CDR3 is TGTGCCAGCAGCCGGACGCTAGCGGAATTCAATGAGCAGTTCTTC.

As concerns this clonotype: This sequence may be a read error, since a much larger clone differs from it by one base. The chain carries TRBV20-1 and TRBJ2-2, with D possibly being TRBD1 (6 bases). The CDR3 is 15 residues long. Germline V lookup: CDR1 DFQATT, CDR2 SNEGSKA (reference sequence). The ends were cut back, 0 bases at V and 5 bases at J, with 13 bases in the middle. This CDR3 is CSARERTVKTGELFF. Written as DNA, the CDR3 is TGCAGTGCTAGAGAGAGGACAGTCAAAACCGGGGAGCTGTTTTTT.

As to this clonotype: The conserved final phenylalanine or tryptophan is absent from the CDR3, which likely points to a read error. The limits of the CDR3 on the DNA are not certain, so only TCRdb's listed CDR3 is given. This CDR3 is CASTRDRQTEAIL. The V and J genes are TRBV11-1 and TRBJ1-1; the table's TRBD1 call for D was not verified on the DNA. Germline assignment: CDR1 SGHAT and CDR2 FQDESV (reference sequence). Counting both end residues, the CDR3 totals 13 amino acids.

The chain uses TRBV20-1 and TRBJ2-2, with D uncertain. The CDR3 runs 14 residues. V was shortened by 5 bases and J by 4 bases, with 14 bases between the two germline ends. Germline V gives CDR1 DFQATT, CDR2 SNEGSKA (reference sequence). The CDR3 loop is CSAGRWGITGELFF. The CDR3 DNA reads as TGCAGTGCTGGCCGGTGGGGTATCACCGGGGAGCTGTTTTTT.

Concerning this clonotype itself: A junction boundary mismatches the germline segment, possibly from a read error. The CDR3 DNA sequence: TGCAATGCTGTGGGCAGGGTCTACGAGCAGTACTTC. It specifies CNAVGRVYEQYF. The chain employs TRBV20-1 and TRBJ2-7; D may be TRBD1 (5 bases). The CDR3 spans 12 residues. Germline V lookup: CDR1 DFQATT, CDR2 SNEGSKA (reference sequence).

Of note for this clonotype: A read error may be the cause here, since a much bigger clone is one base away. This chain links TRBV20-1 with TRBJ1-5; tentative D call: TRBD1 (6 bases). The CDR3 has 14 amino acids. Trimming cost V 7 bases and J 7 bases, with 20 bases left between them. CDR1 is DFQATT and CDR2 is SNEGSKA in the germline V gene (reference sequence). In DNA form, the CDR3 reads TGCAGTGTTCCCCAAGGGGGGGGCGGGCAGCCCCAGCATTTT. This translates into CSVPQGGGGQPQHF.

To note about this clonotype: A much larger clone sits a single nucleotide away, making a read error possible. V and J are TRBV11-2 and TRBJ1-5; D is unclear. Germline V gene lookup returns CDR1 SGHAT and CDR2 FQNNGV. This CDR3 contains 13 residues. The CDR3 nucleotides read TGTGCCAGCTGCTTAGATCGAGAACAGCCCCAGCATTTT. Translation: CASCLDREQPQHF. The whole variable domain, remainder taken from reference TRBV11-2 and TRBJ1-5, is EAGVAQSPRYKIIEKRQSVAFWCNPISGHATLYWYQQILGQGPKLLIQFQNNGVVDDSQLPKDRFSAERLKGVDSTLKIQPAKLEDSAVYLCASCLDREQPQHFGDGTRLSIL.

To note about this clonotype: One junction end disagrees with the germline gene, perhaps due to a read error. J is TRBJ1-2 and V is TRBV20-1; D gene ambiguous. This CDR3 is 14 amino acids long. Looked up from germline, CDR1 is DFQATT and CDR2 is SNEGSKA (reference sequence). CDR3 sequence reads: CSARDQTDLQGYTF. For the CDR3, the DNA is TGCAGTGCTAGAGATCAGACGGACCTTCAAGGCTACACTTTC.

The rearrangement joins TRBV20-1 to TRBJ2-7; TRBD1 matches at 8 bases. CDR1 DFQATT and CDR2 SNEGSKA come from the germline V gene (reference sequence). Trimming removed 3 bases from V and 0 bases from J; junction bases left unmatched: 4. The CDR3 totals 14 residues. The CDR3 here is CSARDRESSYEQYF. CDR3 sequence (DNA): TGCAGTGCTAGGGACAGGGAGAGCTCCTACGAGCAGTACTTC.

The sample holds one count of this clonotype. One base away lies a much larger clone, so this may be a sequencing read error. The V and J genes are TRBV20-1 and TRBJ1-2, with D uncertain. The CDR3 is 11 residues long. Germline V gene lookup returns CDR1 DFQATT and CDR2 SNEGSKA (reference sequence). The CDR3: CSSRGPGGYTF. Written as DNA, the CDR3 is TGCAGTTCTAGAGGACCCGGTGGCTACACCTTC.

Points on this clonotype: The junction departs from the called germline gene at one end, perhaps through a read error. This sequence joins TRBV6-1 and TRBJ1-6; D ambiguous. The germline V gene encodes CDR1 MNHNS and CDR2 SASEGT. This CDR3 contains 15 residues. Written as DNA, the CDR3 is TGTGCCAGCAGTGTATCCGTCTACTATAATTCACCTCTCCACTTT. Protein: CASSVSVYYNSPLHF.

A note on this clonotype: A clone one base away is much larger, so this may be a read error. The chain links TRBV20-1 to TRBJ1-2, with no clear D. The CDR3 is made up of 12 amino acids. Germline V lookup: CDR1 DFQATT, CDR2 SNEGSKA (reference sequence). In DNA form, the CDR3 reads TGCAGTACTAGCCGGGCCTCATATGGCTACACCTTC. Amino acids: CSTSRASYGYTF.

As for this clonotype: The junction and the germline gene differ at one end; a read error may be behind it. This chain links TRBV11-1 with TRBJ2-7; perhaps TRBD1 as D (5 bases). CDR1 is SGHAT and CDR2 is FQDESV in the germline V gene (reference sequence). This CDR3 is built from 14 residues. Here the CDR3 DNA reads TGTACCAGCAACACGGCAGGGAAGCCCTACGAGCAGTACTTC. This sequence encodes CTSNTAGKPYEQYF.

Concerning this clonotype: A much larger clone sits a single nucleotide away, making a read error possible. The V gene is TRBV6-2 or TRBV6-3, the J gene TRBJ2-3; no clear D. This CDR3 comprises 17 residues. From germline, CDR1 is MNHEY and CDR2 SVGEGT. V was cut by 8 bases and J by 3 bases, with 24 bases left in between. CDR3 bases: TGTGCCAGCGGAGAAGGGCGCCCGAATCCAGTAACAGATACGCAGTATTTT. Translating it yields CASGEGRPNPVTDTQYF.

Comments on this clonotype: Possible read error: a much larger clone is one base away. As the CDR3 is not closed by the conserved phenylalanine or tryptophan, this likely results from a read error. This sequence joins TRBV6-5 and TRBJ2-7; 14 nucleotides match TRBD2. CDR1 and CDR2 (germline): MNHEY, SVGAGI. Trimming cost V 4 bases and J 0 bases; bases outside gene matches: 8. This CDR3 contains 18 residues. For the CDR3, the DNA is TGTGCCAGCAGTTCACGACTAGCGGGGGGGTTAAGCTCCTACGAGCAGTACTCC. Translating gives CASSSRLAGGLSSYEQYS.

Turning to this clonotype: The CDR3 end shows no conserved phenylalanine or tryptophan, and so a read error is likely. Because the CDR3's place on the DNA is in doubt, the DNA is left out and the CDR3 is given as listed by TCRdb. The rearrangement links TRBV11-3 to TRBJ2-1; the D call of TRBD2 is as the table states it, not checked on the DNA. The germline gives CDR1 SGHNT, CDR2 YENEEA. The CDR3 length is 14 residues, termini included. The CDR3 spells CASSFGEQYNEQFL.

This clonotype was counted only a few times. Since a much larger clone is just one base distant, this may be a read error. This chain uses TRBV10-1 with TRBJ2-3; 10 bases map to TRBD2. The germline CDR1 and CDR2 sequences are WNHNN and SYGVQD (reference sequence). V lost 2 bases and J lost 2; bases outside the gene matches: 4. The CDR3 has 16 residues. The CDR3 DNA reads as TGCGCCAGCAGTGAGACTAGCGGGACTGCCACAGATACGCAGTATTTT. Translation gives CASSETSGTATDTQYF.

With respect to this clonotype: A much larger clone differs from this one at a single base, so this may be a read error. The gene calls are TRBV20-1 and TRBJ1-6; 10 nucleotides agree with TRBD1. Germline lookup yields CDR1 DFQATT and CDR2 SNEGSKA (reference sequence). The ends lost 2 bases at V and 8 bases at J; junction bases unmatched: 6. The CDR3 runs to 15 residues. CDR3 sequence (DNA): TGCAGTGCTAGACGAAGACAGGGGGCGGATTCACCCCTCCACTTT. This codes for CSARRRQGADSPLHF.

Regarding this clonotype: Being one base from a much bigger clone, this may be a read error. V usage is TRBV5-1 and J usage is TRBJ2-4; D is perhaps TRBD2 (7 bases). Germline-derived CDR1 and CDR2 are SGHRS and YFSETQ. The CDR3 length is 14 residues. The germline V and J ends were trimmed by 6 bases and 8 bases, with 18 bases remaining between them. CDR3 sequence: CASNSGIGGDIQYF. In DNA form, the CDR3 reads TGCGCCAGCAACTCCGGGATAGGGGGGGACATTCAGTACTTC.

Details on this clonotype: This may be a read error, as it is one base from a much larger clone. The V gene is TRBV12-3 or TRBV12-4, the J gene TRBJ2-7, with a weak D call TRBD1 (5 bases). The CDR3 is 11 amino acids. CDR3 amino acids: CASNLGQGMYF. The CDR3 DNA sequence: TGTGCCAGCAATTTAGGGCAGGGAATGTACTTC.